This T cell receptor (beta chain) originates from a study of shared clonotypes between healthy human individuals. Study as a whole: The study used three CD4 naive, three CD4 memory, two CD8 naive and one CD8 memory plate per donor.

Whole-study findings and limits: A reduction in generation probabilities was seen for non-shared clonotypes relative to those shared by all four donors.

This clone has only a few counts. What it binds is not known. Healthy HIV-negative adults with no recent acute infections or vaccinations were recruited as donors. The protocol was immunoSEQ multiplex PCR, while the TCRdb copy is restricted to in-frame clones and leaves out a portion. The data contain 2.5 million or so clones, more than 90% of them seen just once; the ten biggest clones take up over 0.12%. The TCR comes from a man in his late teens or twenties in good health. The sample comprised naive CD4+ T cells sorted from blood. The subset was: CD45RA+ positively selected.

The CDR3 region is CASSEGLRGTEAFF. The CDR3 bases are TGTGCCAGCAGTGAAGGCCTCAGGGGCACTGAAGCTTTCTTT. The V gene is TRBV25-1, the J gene TRBJ1-1; D might be TRBD1 (6 bases). The germline CDR1 and CDR2 sequences are MGHDK and SYGVNS. The CDR3 is 14 residues long. V shed 2 bases and J shed 4 bases, with 11 bases lying between them.